The 15 T cell receptor beta chains below all came from one sample that was sequenced in a study of cytomegalovirus exposure and HLA in healthy donors. PCR was performed using 60 Vbeta and 13 Jbeta primers. The table came from immunoSEQ multiplex PCR; TCRdb's copy has only in-frame clones and leaves some out. The top ten hold around 0.99% of the sample, which has 150,000 to 200,000 clones, around 87% seen once. The sequenced sample was PBMCs. These receptors all stem from a boy under 10 years old in good health and CMV-seronegative.

The chain joins TRBV5-8 to TRBJ2-1; 8 positions match TRBD1. CDR3 length equals 15 residues. The germline V gene has CDR1 SGHTS and CDR2 YDEGEE. J was trimmed by 1 base and V by 5 bases; bases with no gene match: 5. CDR3 sequence reads: CASSRGQVSYNEQFF. CDR3 DNA sequence: TGTGCCAGCAGTAGGGGACAGGTGTCCTACAATGAGCAGTTCTTC.

For the CDR3, the DNA is TGTGCCAGCAGTTCCCTCCCCCCAGGGGTGCAACACGAGCAGTACTTC. Amino acid sequence: CASSSLPPGVQHEQYF. The rearrangement joins TRBV28 to TRBJ2-7; D perhaps matches TRBD1 (6 bases). Germline V gene data show CDR1 as MDHEN and CDR2 as SYDVKM. The CDR3 covers 16 residues. V gave up 4 bases and J gave up 5 bases, with 21 bases separating them.

This clone came up once. The chain uses TRBV7-9 and TRBJ2-7; 8 bases fit TRBD1. Germline CDR1 is SEHNR and CDR2 is FQNEAQ (reference sequence). Germline trimming cut 4 bases from V and 8 bases from J; bases unmatched to any gene: 10. The CDR3 is 14 residues long. In nucleotides, the CDR3 is TGTGCCAGCAGCTCCTCGGGACAGGTGATCCAGCAGTACTTC. Translation gives CASSSSGQVIQQYF.

Written as DNA, the CDR3 is TGCAGCGTCTTGCCCACAGGGGGAGGGAGTGACGAGCAGTACTTC. It is translated as CSVLPTGGGSDEQYF. The genes are TRBV29-1 and TRBJ2-7; the D gene is possibly TRBD1 (8 bases). The germline CDR1 and CDR2 sequences are SQVTM and ANQGSEA. CDR3 size: 15 residues. Trimming took off 6 bases at V and 5 bases at J, with 23 bases between the two ends.

This clone was found once. The chain couples TRBV6-7 to TRBJ2-3; 7 bases match TRBD1. TRBV6-7 is identified as an open reading frame with a role that is uncertain. V was clipped by 7 bases and J by 2 bases; unmatched bases: 6. The CDR3 loop spans 14 amino acids. In DNA, the CDR3 is TGTGCCAGCACCCAACAGGGGAACACAGATACGCAGTATTTT. It yields the protein CASTQQGNTDTQYF.

J is TRBJ2-7 and V is TRBV6-5; no definite D call. The V gene lost 0 bases and the J gene lost 3 bases, with 6 bases spanning the gap. The germline V gene encodes CDR1 MNHEY and CDR2 SVGAGI. The CDR3 is 13 amino acids. The DNA for the CDR3 is TGTGCCAGCAGTTACTCCCCAATCTACGAGCAGTACTTC. Protein product: CASSYSPIYEQYF.

The chain links TRBV6-1 to TRBJ1-2; 9 bases match TRBD1. CDR1 MNHNS and CDR2 SASEGT come from the germline V gene. V shed 4 bases, J shed 3 bases, and the junction held 3 bases outside the gene matches. The CDR3 sequence is 14 residues long. CDR3 residues: CASSGGQGDYGYTF. CDR3 DNA sequence: TGTGCCAGCAGTGGGGGACAGGGTGACTATGGCTACACCTTC.

The chain couples TRBV29-1 to TRBJ1-2; D perhaps matches TRBD1 (5 bases). V was clipped by 5 bases and J by 0 bases, with 13 bases between them. Germline lookup yields CDR1 SQVTM and CDR2 ANQGSEA. The CDR3 extends over 14 amino acids. The CDR3 bases are TGCAGCGTTAATCTCGACAGTCCTAACTATGGCTACACCTTC. Residues: CSVNLDSPNYGYTF.

This clone was seen only a few times. The rearrangement links TRBV29-1 to TRBJ1-1; D is undetermined. The CDR3 is 11 amino acids. V dropped 2 bases and J dropped 11 bases, with 12 bases sitting between them. CDR1 SQVTM and CDR2 ANQGSEA come from the germline V gene. The chain's CDR3 is CSVEIRDGAFF. The CDR3 DNA reads as TGCAGCGTTGAAATTAGAGACGGGGCTTTCTTT.

The chain has TRBV14 and TRBJ1-2, with D perhaps TRBD1 (6 bases). CDR3 length equals 17 residues. V lost 0 bases and J lost 0, with 14 bases in between. The V gene's germline CDR1 is SGHDN and CDR2 FVKESK. CDR3 nucleotides: TGTGCCAGCAGCCAAGACTATAGGGGGAACACTAACTATGGCTACACCTTC. Encoded protein: CASSQDYRGNTNYGYTF.

J is TRBJ1-2 and V is TRBV5-1; 7 bases fit TRBD1. The CDR3 length is 16 residues. Trimming cost V 4 bases and J 4 bases; bases outside gene matches: 13. Germline V gene sequence: CDR1 SGHRS, CDR2 YFSETQ. The CDR3 sequence: CASSPVGQEQIYGYTF. The CDR3, as DNA: TGCGCCAGCAGCCCCGTAGGACAGGAGCAGATCTATGGCTACACCTTC.

The chain uses TRBV30 and TRBJ1-2; 8 bases map to TRBD1. The CDR3 length is 12 residues. The V gene end was trimmed by 1 base and the J gene end by 13 bases; junction bases not matched to a gene: 8. Looked up from germline, CDR1 is GTSNPN and CDR2 is SVGIG (reference sequence). The CDR3 bases are TGTGCCTGGAGTGCTGGACAGGGAGAGCGCACCTTC. The encoded protein is CAWSAGQGERTF.

The chain has TRBV9 and TRBJ2-7, with D possibly matching TRBD2 (5 bases). V lost 4 bases, J lost 7 bases, and 27 bases lay in between. Germline-derived CDR1 and CDR2 are SGDLS and YYNGEE. The CDR3 runs to 17 residues. CDR3 protein: CASSPPFAKGRGSEQYF. The CDR3 region has the DNA TGTGCCAGCAGCCCACCTTTCGCGAAAGGGAGAGGGTCTGAGCAGTACTTC.

This clone has only a few counts. The chain has TRBV27 and TRBJ2-7; no clear D gene. CDR1 and CDR2 (germline): MNHEY, SMNVEV (reference sequence). The length of the CDR3 is 16 residues. V dropped 6 bases and J dropped 2 bases, with 20 bases sitting between them. CDR3 sequence: CASRPRFRQATYEQYF. The CDR3 bases are TGTGCCAGCAGACCCCGATTCCGCCAGGCCACCTACGAGCAGTACTTC.

The chain links TRBV19 to TRBJ2-3, with D maybe TRBD2 (6 bases). The CDR3 sequence is 13 residues long. CDR1 is LNHDA and CDR2 is SQIVND in the germline V gene (reference sequence). Trimming removed 6 bases from V and 5 bases from J, with 12 bases in between. This CDR3 reads CASSPYSGDTQYF. Here the CDR3 DNA reads TGTGCCAGTAGCCCCTATAGCGGAGATACGCAGTATTTT.